This TCR beta chain was retrieved from a study of tumor-infiltrating lymphocytes in localized non-small cell lung cancer (dated by TCRdb to the early 2020s). With regard to the full study: Several histologies were represented in the cohort, which also included both smokers and never-smokers as well as patients whose samples were collected after neoadjuvant chemotherapy. From each patient came resected tumor tissue plus uninvolved lung tissue from that same patient, and the uninvolved lung tissue was described as non-adjacent to the tumor. The same patients underwent several integrated assays, with TCR sequencing performed together with flow cytometry, multiplex immunofluorescence, RNA-seq, exome sequencing and proteomics. The overall ICON cohort was composed of under 190 surgical patients with localized non-small cell lung cancer whose tumors were resected. For 55 patients, immunoSEQ T-cell fraction was compared between paired tumor and uninvolved lung. The investigation overall reported the following: TCR-derived T-cell fraction did not differ between the flow cytometry-defined immunotypes IM1 (good prognosis) and IM2 (poor prognosis). Higher T cell infiltration in tumors than in uninvolved lung tissue was supported by TCRbeta sequencing, consistent with immunofluorescence CD3 counts. Different pieces of the same tissue were used for different assays, so technical variation could not be separated from intratumor heterogeneity. Because assay coverage varied across patients depending on available tissue quantity, TCR sequencing was performed for only a subset of the cohort. Recurrence-free survival showed no association with tumor T-cell fraction from TCR sequencing (p = 0.61).

The first patient joined ICON in early 2016, and enrollment wrapped up when the last patient was enrolled in September 2018. In a subcohort of 60 to 85 patients, fresh tumor and matched uninvolved tissue were collected for in-depth immune analyses, with TCR sequencing among those analyses. No cell sorting was done, and TCR sequencing was instead run on DNA isolated from bulk tissue. Compared with germline, V lacks 6 bases and J lacks 3 bases; bases without a gene match: 4. The CDR3 goes from the cysteine to the phenylalanine over 14 residues. Kept here is only the CDR3 DNA, which spans 42 bases and is read in frame from base 1. For CDR1 and CDR2, the germline V gene (reference sequence) lists LNHDA and SQIVND. TCR sequencing with the immunoSEQ assay provided the T-cell fraction in tumor and uninvolved lung tissue. On the authors' methods: To analyze survival, patients were divided into a high T-cell fraction group (upper tertile) and a low T-cell fraction group (lower two tertiles), and the two groups were compared using a log-rank test. Paired tumor versus uninvolved lung differences in T-cell fraction were tested with a signed-rank test. TCRdb stores this immuneACCESS table with in-frame sequences only. Part of the clones is absent; in the studies checked, under half of the shortfall reflects unresolved V genes, and no reason is known for the rest. Clone size and the V and J calls come from that table; the DNA yielded D and trimming. Across this sample there are about 6,600 clones, with around 74% seen only once. The ten largest clones take up approximately 30% of the sample.

To note about this clone: It lacks a known antigen. Base qualities are missing; no much larger clone stands one base away.

This chain joins TRBV19 to TRBJ1-4, and TRBD1 matches 7 of the central bases. The sequencing input was lung tumor tissue. This clonotype was obtained from a human donor with non-small cell lung cancer. The CDR3 reads as follows: CASRSGTANEKLFF. The DNA reads as follows: TGTGCCAGTAGAAGTGGGACAGCTAATGAAAAACTGTTTTTT.